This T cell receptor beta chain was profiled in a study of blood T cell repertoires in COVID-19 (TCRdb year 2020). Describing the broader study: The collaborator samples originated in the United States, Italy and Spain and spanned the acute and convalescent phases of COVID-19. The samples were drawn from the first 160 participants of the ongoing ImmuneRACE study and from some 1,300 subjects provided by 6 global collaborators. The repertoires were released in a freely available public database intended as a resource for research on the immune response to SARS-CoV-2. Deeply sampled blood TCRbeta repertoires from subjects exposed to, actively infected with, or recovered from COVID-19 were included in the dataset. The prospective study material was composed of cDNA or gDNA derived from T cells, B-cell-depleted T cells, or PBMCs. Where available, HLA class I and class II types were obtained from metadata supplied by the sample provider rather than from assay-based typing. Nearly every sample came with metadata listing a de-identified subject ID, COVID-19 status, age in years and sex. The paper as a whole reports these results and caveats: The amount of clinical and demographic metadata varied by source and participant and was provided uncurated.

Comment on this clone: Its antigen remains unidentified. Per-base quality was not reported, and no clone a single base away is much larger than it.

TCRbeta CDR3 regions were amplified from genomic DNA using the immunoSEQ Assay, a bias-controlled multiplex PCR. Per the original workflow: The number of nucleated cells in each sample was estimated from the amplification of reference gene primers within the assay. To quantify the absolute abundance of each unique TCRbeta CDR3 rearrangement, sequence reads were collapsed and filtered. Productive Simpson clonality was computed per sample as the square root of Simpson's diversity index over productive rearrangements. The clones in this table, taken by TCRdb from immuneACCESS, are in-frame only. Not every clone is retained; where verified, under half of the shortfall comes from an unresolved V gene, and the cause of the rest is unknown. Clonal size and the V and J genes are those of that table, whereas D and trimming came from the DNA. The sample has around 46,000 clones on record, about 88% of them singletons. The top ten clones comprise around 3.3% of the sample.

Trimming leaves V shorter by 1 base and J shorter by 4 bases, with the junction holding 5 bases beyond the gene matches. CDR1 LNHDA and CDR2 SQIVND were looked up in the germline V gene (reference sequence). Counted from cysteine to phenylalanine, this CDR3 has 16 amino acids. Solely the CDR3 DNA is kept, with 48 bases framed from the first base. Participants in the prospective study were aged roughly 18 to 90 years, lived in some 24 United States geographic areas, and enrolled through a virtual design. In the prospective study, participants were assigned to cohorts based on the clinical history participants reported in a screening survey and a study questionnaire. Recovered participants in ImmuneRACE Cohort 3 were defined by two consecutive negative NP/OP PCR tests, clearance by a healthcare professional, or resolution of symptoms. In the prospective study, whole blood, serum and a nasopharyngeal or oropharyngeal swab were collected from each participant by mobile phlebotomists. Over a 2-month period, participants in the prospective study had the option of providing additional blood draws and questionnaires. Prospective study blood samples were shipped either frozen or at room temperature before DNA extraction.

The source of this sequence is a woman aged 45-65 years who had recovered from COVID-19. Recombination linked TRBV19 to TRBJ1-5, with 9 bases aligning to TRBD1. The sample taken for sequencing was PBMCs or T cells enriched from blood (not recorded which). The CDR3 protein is CASSIGTGASNQPQHF. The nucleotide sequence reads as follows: TGTGCCAGTAGTATAGGGACAGGGGCGTCGAATCAGCCCCAGCATTTT.